These T cell receptor beta chains were read from a single sample in a study of cytotoxic CD8 clonotypes in ibrutinib-treated CLL. Produced via immunoSEQ multiplex PCR; TCRdb's table is partial and in-frame only. The sample has some 120,000 clones, about 85% seen once. The input for sequencing was PBMCs, taken after 24 months of ibrutinib treatment. All receptors derive from a human donor with chronic lymphocytic leukemia. Both conserved end residues are part of each CDR3. D genes are given only for firm matches. Clone size, where shown, is once, few, many, or a class for clones that have expanded.

size | J | V | D | length | DNA | CDR3
. | TRBJ1-2 | TRBV7-2 | . | 15 | TGTGCCAGCAGCATTAATCCGACAGTCGGGGGTGGCTACACCTTC | CASSINPTVGGGYTF
. | TRBJ2-7 | TRBV30 | TRBD1 | 14 | TGTGCCTGGAGTGGGAAGGGGGCGCCAACCGAGCAGTACTTC | CAWSGKGAPTEQYF
. | TRBJ2-1 | TRBV7-3 | . | 16 | TGTGCCAGCAGCTTAGGGCTGCTACCCTCCTACAATGAGCAGTTCTTC | CASSLGLLPSYNEQFF
. | TRBJ1-1 | TRBV11-2 | . | 14 | TGTGCCAGCAGCTTAGCTGGGTACAACACTGAAGCTTTCTTT | CASSLAGYNTEAFF
. | TRBJ1-2 | TRBV6-5 | . | 11 | TGTGCCAGCAGGGATAACTATGGCTACACCTTC | CASRDNYGYTF
. | TRBJ1-1 | TRBV5-1 | . | 18 | TGCGCCAGCAGCTTTCCTCCCCGAGGTGGGGACCTGAACACTGAAGCTTTCTTT | CASSFPPRGGDLNTEAFF
. | TRBJ2-7 | TRBV5-1 | . | 13 | TGCGCCAGCAGCTTGATTCGGGCGGACGAGCAGTACTTC | CASSLIRADEQYF
. | TRBJ2-3 | TRBV11-2 | . | 16 | TGTGCCAGCAGCTTAGTTCCCGGGGTGAACACAGATACGCAGTATTTT | CASSLVPGVNTDTQYF
few | TRBJ2-7 | TRBV10-3 | . | 12 | TGTGCCATCAGTGCCACGGGGAACGAGCAGTACTTC | CAISATGNEQYF
. | TRBJ1-6 | TRBV6-5 | . | 14 | TGTGCCAGCAGTTACTTCAGCTATAATTCACCCCTCCACTTT | CASSYFSYNSPLHF
once | TRBJ2-7 | TRBV20-1 | . | 11 | TGCAGTGCTAGAGAAGGTCCCAGTCAGTACTTC | CSAREGPSQYF
few | TRBJ1-2 | TRBV5-4 | TRBD1 | 15 | TGTGCCAGCAGCTTGGACGGGACAGGGACCTATGGCTACACCTTC | CASSLDGTGTYGYTF
. | TRBJ1-4 | TRBV7-9 | . | 15 | TGTGCCAGCAGCTTGAGAGGGGCCGGTAATGAAAAACTGTTTTTT | CASSLRGAGNEKLFF
. | TRBJ2-7 | TRBV6-5 | . | 15 | TGTGCCACCCTCCGCAACAGGTACGGGATCTACGAGCAGTACTTC | CATLRNRYGIYEQYF
once | TRBJ1-2 | TRBV5-1 | . | 12 | TGCGCCAGCAGCTTGGCCCTGGATGGCTACACCTTC | CASSLALDGYTF
. | TRBJ2-5 | TRBV11-2 | TRBD2 | 15 | TGTGCCAGCAGCTTTAGCGGGGGACCACAAGAGACCCAGTACTTC | CASSFSGGPQETQYF
. | TRBJ2-1 | TRBV5-4 | . | 14 | TGTGCCAGCAGCTTGGATTTACTATCCAATGAGCAGTTCTTC | CASSLDLLSNEQFF
. | TRBJ1-2 | TRBV5-6 | TRBD1 | 13 | TGTGCCAGCAGCTTGATCCAGGGGGAAGGCTACACCTTC | CASSLIQGEGYTF
. | TRBJ1-2 | TRBV2 | . | 14 | TGTGCCAGCAGAAGGGGTCGGACCAACTATGGCTACACCTTC | CASRRGRTNYGYTF
once | TRBJ1-4 | TRBV2 | . | 16 | TGTGCCAGCAAAAAAGGGCCCGGATTAACTAATGAAAAACTGTTTTTT | CASKKGPGLTNEKLFF
. | TRBJ2-2 | TRBV5-4 | . | 15 | TGTGCCAGCAGCACACCGGGTCCTAACACCGGGGAGCTGTTTTTT | CASSTPGPNTGELFF
. | TRBJ2-5 | TRBV28 | . | 14 | TGTGCCAGCAGTTTCCGCGACTGGCGAGAGACCCAGTACTTC | CASSFRDWRETQYF
. | TRBJ2-4 | TRBV2 | . | 11 | TGTGCCAGCAGAGGGGGGGACATTCAGTACTTC | CASRGGDIQYF
. | TRBJ1-1 | TRBV19 | . | 12 | TGTGCCAGTAGTATAGATGGGCTTGAAGCTTTCTTT | CASSIDGLEAFF
. | TRBJ2-7 | TRBV2 | TRBD1 | 13 | TGTGCCAGCAGTGGGGACAGCGGCGGCGAGCAGTACTTC | CASSGDSGGEQYF
. | TRBJ1-2 | TRBV9 | . | 13 | TGTGCCAGCAGCGCCAGGGAGGAGCCGGGCTACACCTTC | CASSAREEPGYTF
. | TRBJ1-2 | TRBV7-2 | . | 15 | TGTGCCAGCAGCCCCCAATCGGGGGAGGCAGCAGGCTACACCTTC | CASSPQSGEAAGYTF
. | TRBJ2-3 | TRBV7-8 | TRBD2 | 16 | TGTGCCAGCAGCTTAGATGGTAGCGGGGGAACAGATACGCAGTATTTT | CASSLDGSGGTDTQYF
few | TRBJ1-5 | TRBV19 | . | 14 | TGTGCCAGTAGTATAGATCGGGGAGGTCAGCCCCAGCATTTT | CASSIDRGGQPQHF
. | TRBJ1-2 | TRBV11-2 | . | 15 | TGTGCCAGCAGCGTCGGGGGGCGCTTTCCAAATGGCTACACCTTC | CASSVGGRFPNGYTF
. | TRBJ2-3 | TRBV9 | TRBD2 | 16 | TGTGCCAGCAGCGCTGACCCCGGACTAGTAGGAGATACGCAGTATTTT | CASSADPGLVGDTQYF
. | TRBJ1-4 | TRBV6-1 | TRBD1 | 18 | TGTGCCAGCAGTGAGGGACAGGGAAGGGCGGGCATTAATGAAAAACTGTTTTTT | CASSEGQGRAGINEKLFF
. | TRBJ2-2 | TRBV5-6 | . | 16 | TGTGCCAGCAGCCTACCGGGACGGAGTAACACCGGGGAGCTGTTTTTT | CASSLPGRSNTGELFF
. | TRBJ2-5 | TRBV5-1 | . | 15 | TGCGCCAGCAGCGAAGCGCTCGGGGTCCAAGAGACCCAGTACTTC | CASSEALGVQETQYF
. | TRBJ2-3 | TRBV7-9 | . | 16 | TGTGCCAGCAGCTTAGGCCCAGGGGTTGGCACAGATACGCAGTATTTT | CASSLGPGVGTDTQYF
. | TRBJ2-7 | TRBV9 | . | 14 | TGTGCCAGCAGCGAGGGGCCAAACCTCTACGAGCAGTACTTC | CASSEGPNLYEQYF
. | TRBJ1-5 | TRBV7-8 | . | 14 | TGTGCCAGCAGCTTAGTCCCAGAGAATCAGCCCCAGCATTTT | CASSLVPENQPQHF
few | TRBJ1-2 | TRBV28 | . | 16 | TGTGCCAGCAGCTCCTTAACTGGGGGCAGGGACTATGGCTACACCTTC | CASSSLTGGRDYGYTF
. | TRBJ1-1 | TRBV14 | . | 13 | TGTGCCAGCAGCCAGAGAGACAACACTGAAGCTTTCTTT | CASSQRDNTEAFF
once | TRBJ2-7 | TRBV7-2 | TRBD2 | 14 | TGTGCCAGCAGCTCAGCGGGGGGCCCCTACGAGCAGTACTTC | CASSSAGGPYEQYF
. | TRBJ1-4 | TRBV5-4 | . | 14 | TGTGCCAGCAGCTCACGCGGCGGTAATGAAAAACTGTTTTTT | CASSSRGGNEKLFF
. | TRBJ2-1 | TRBV6-5 | TRBD2 | 14 | TGTGCCAGCAGGGCAGCGGGGGGACACAATGAGCAGTTCTTC | CASRAAGGHNEQFF